Each of the 24 T cell receptor beta chains below was sequenced from the same sample in a study of human T cells and chemical hapten exposure. Stated time point: patch test 1, 2 weeks after DPC sensitization. Treatment defined: therapeutic diphenylcyclopropenone sensitization with weekly scalp DPC. TCRdb passed the RACE reads through MiXCR, listing each CDR3 protein once. Altogether around 160,000 distinct CDR3 sequences are present, approximately 15% being singletons, with the ten largest covering less than 2%. Material: whole blood, obtained in connection with sensitization to the hapten diphenylcyclopropenone (DPC). These receptor sequences come from a woman younger than 45 with alopecia areata. Some clones in this sample may be carry-over from other donors' samples.

There are a few counts of this clonotype. The rearrangement links TRBV3-1 to TRBJ2-5; possibly TRBD2 for D (5 bases). This CDR3 has 12 residues. Deletions cut 1 base from V and 5 bases from J, with 5 bases between. The germline V gene encodes CDR1 LGHDT and CDR2 YNNKEL (reference sequence). The CDR3 DNA is TGTGCCAGCAGCCAAGGAGGGGAGACCCAGTACTTC. Its protein product is CASSQGGETQYF.

This clonotype was counted a few times. The CDR3 sequence is CASSLGTGDGGDTQYF. The CDR3 bases are TGTGCCAGCAGCTTAGGGACAGGGGACGGAGGAGATACGCAGTATTTT. J is TRBJ2-3 and V is TRBV7-6; TRBD1 agrees at 9 bases. There are 16 residues in the CDR3. The germline CDR1 and CDR2 sequences are SGHVS and FNYEAQ. The ends lost 1 base at V and 5 bases at J; junction bases unmatched: 7.

Ten or more counts support this clonotype. The chain carries TRBV29-1 and TRBJ1-2; TRBD1 is a possible D gene (5 bases). V was cut by 7 bases and J by 10 bases, with 22 bases left in between. From germline, CDR1 is SQVTM and CDR2 ANQGSEA. The CDR3 spans 13 residues. This chain's CDR3 is CSAGKSVSTPYTF. The DNA for the CDR3 is TGCAGCGCAGGGAAATCGGTCTCTACGCCCTACACCTTC.

V is TRBV24-1 and J is TRBJ1-5; TRBD1 is a possible D gene (5 bases). Germline CDR1 KGHDR, CDR2 SFDVKD. V shed 9 bases and J shed 2 bases, with 10 bases lying between them. This CDR3 has 13 amino acids. CDR3 bases: TGTGCCACCTCAGGGTCGGGCAATCAGCCCCAGCATTTT. This gives the protein CATSGSGNQPQHF.

V and J are TRBV20-1 and TRBJ2-5; D is unresolved. Germline V gene data show CDR1 as DFQATT and CDR2 as SNEGSKA (reference sequence). This CDR3 is 13 amino acids long. The V end lost 3 bases, the J end lost 1 base, and 9 bases lay between the germline ends. This chain's CDR3 is CSASVIAQETQYF. CDR3 nucleotide sequence: TGCAGTGCTAGTGTGATAGCCCAAGAGACCCAGTACTTC.

The genes are TRBV18 and TRBJ1-2; the match to TRBD1 covers 9 bases. This CDR3 comprises 14 residues. Losses at the gene ends were 6 bases for V and 6 bases for J; bases not matched to a gene: 8. Germline V gene lookup returns CDR1 KGHSH and CDR2 LQKENI. Here the CDR3 reads CASSLDRGADGYTF. The CDR3 DNA follows: TGTGCCAGCTCGCTGGACAGGGGCGCGGATGGCTACACCTTC. The whole variable domain, remainder taken from reference TRBV18 and TRBJ1-2, is NAGVMQNPRHLVRRRGQEARLRCSPMKGHSHVYWYRQLPEEGLKFMVYLQKENIIDESGMPKERFSAEFPKEGPSILRIQQVVRGDSAAYFCASSLDRGADGYTFGSGTRLTVV.

The table lists this clonotype with a few counts. The genes are TRBV21-1 and TRBJ2-7; the table names TRBD1, a call not compared with the DNA. TRBV21-1 represents a pseudogene. The CDR3 totals 13 residues. CDR3 nucleotide sequence: TGTGCCAGCAGCAAAAGGGACCCCTACGAGCAGTACTTC. This gives the protein CASSKRDPYEQYF.

V usage is TRBV23-1 and J usage is TRBJ2-7; possible D gene TRBD1, 5 bases. TRBV23-1 is assigned to the ORF class and has an uncertain function. The CDR3 loop spans 13 amino acids. V was shortened by 9 bases and J by 2 bases, with 14 bases between the two germline ends. The CDR3 loop reads CASIPGNPYEQYF. The DNA of the CDR3 is TGCGCCAGTATACCAGGGAACCCCTACGAGCAGTACTTC.

In its sample, this clonotype was seen a few times. The chain employs TRBV19 and TRBJ2-7; a possible D gene is TRBD1 (7 bases). The V gene's germline CDR1 is LNHDA and CDR2 SQIVND (reference sequence). The CDR3 has 15 amino acids. Deletions cut 2 bases from V and 4 bases from J, with 15 bases between. This CDR3 reads CASSILPGGSYEQYF. In nucleotides, the CDR3 is TGTGCCAGTAGTATATTGCCAGGGGGGAGTTACGAGCAGTACTTC.

This clonotype came up many times. This chain uses TRBV30 with TRBJ2-3; unclear D gene. V was pared by 2 bases and J by 10 bases, with 13 bases between. Germline V gene lookup returns CDR1 GTSNPN and CDR2 SVGIG (reference sequence). The CDR3 loop spans 12 amino acids. The CDR3 spells CAWSIGGSAQYF. In DNA, the CDR3 is TGTGCCTGGAGTATCGGCGGTTCGGCGCAGTATTTT. Using reference TRBV30 and TRBJ2-3 for the parts outside the CDR3, the full variable domain is SQTIHQWPATLVQPVGSPLSLECTVEGTSNPNLYWYRQAAGRGLQLLFYSVGIGQISSEVPQNLSASRPQDRQFILSSKKLLLSDSGFYLCAWSIGGSAQYFGPGTRLTVL.

This clonotype was counted a few times. This rearrangement joins TRBV5-4 to TRBJ1-1; no clear D. The germline CDR1 and CDR2 sequences are SGHNT and YYREEE (reference sequence). The CDR3 is made up of 13 amino acids. The ends were cut back, 3 bases at V and 6 bases at J, with 12 bases in the middle. The CDR3 protein is CASSSAPYAEAFF. As DNA, the CDR3 is TGTGCCAGCAGCTCGGCCCCCTACGCTGAAGCTTTCTTT.

This clonotype was seen a few times. The rearrangement joins TRBV3-1 to TRBJ1-1; no clear D gene. The CDR3 totals 15 residues. Trimming removed 4 bases from V and 3 bases from J, with 15 bases in between. CDR1 LGHDT and CDR2 YNNKEL come from the germline V gene (reference sequence). CDR3 bases: TGTGCCAGCAGCCGAAGTCTTTGGTTGGACACTGAAGCTTTCTTT. Amino acids: CASSRSLWLDTEAFF.

J is TRBJ2-4 and V is TRBV2; D gene ambiguous. The length of the CDR3 is 16 residues. The V and J ends lost 7 bases and 1 base respectively, with 17 bases between them. From germline, CDR1 is SNHLY and CDR2 FYNNEI. The CDR3 DNA reads as TGTGCCAGCATGGAAGACGCCGGTGGGGCCAAAAACATTCAGTACTTC. Amino acid sequence: CASMEDAGGAKNIQYF.

Comments on this clonotype: This may be a read error, as it is one base from a much larger clone. V is TRBV7-6 and J is TRBJ2-6; D not certain. Per germline, CDR1 SGHVS and CDR2 FNYEAQ. The CDR3 sequence is 15 residues long. The CDR3 nucleotides read TGTGTCAGCAGCTTAAACCCCCCTGGGGCCAACGTCCTGACTTTC. This encodes CVSSLNPPGANVLTF.

The V and J genes are TRBV7-2 and TRBJ2-7; D not certain. The CDR3 runs to 14 residues. Trimming pared 1 base from V and 1 base from J, leaving 8 bases between. Germline lookup yields CDR1 SGHTA and CDR2 FQGNSA. The CDR3 is CASSLGWASYEQYF. Written as DNA, the CDR3 is TGTGCCAGCAGCTTAGGGTGGGCTTCCTACGAGCAGTACTTC. Looking up the rest from reference TRBV7-2 and TRBJ2-7 gives the full variable domain: GAGVSQSPSNKVTEKGKDVELRCDPISGHTALYWYRQSLGQGLEFLIYFQGNSAPDKSGLPSDRFSAERTGGSVSTLTIQRTQQEDSAVYLCASSLGWASYEQYFGPGTRLTVT.

The CDR3 region has the DNA TGTGCCAGCAGCCCTTGGACTCTACTTTACAATGAGCAGTTCTTC. Encoded protein: CASSPWTLLYNEQFF. The V gene is TRBV3-1, the J gene TRBJ2-1; maybe TRBD2 (5 bases). V gave up 4 bases and J gave up 4 bases, with 14 bases separating them. The CDR3 contains 15 residues. In germline, CDR1 is LGHDT, CDR2 YNNKEL (reference sequence).

This chain uses TRBV4-3 with TRBJ2-3, with 13 nucleotides matching TRBD2. CDR3 length: 16 amino acids. Germline lookup yields CDR1 LGHNA and CDR2 YSLEER. V lost 4 bases and J lost 6; bases outside the gene matches: 7. The CDR3, as DNA: TGCGCCAGCAGCCCCCGGACTAGCGGGAGCCCTGATACGCAGTATTTT. Translated, it gives CASSPRTSGSPDTQYF.

The chain is built from TRBV28 and TRBJ1-4; 9 bases map to TRBD1. CDR1 is MDHEN, CDR2 SYDVKM, per germline. J gave up 7 bases and V 4 bases, and 7 bases lay outside the gene matches. This CDR3 comprises 15 residues. CDR3 bases: TGTGCCAGCAGTTGGGCCGGGACAGGGAGTGAAAAACTGTTTTTT. It specifies CASSWAGTGSEKLFF.

The chain has TRBV15 and TRBJ1-5; D gene uncertain. This CDR3 has 17 residues. Germline values: CDR1 LNHNV, CDR2 YYDKDF (reference sequence). V was trimmed by 0 bases and J by 2 bases, leaving 14 bases between them. The CDR3 sequence: CATSRDGPGLGNQPQHF. CDR3 nucleotide sequence: TGTGCCACCAGCAGAGATGGCCCCGGGCTCGGCAATCAGCCCCAGCATTTT.

The chain's CDR3 is CASSPGRRQETQYF. CDR3 sequence (DNA): TGTGCCAGCAGCCCTGGACGCCGCCAAGAGACCCAGTACTTC. The chain joins TRBV7-2 to TRBJ2-5; D not certain. Trimming removed 5 bases from V and 1 base from J, with 11 bases in between. Germline V gene sequence: CDR1 SGHTA, CDR2 FQGNSA. The CDR3 consists of 14 residues.

The chain recombines TRBV2 with TRBJ1-4; D may be TRBD1 (6 bases). V was cut by 11 bases and J by 6 bases, with 13 bases left in between. CDR1 SNHLY and CDR2 FYNNEI come from the germline V gene. This CDR3 is built from 12 residues. CDR3: CAGRQEDEKLFF. DNA of the CDR3: TGTGCCGGAAGACAGGAGGATGAAAAACTGTTTTTT. The variable domain in full, with the rest retrieved from reference TRBV2 and TRBJ1-4, is EPEVTQTPSHQVTQMGQEVILRCVPISNHLYFYWYRQILGQKVEFLVSFYNNEISEKSEIFDDQFSVERPDGSNFTLKIRSTKLEDSAMYFCAGRQEDEKLFFGSGTQLSVL.

This clonotype showed up just a few times. The V and J genes are TRBV7-6 and TRBJ1-5; maybe TRBD1 (5 bases). V gave up 1 base and J gave up 3 bases, with 7 bases separating them. The germline V gene has CDR1 SGHVS and CDR2 FNYEAQ. The CDR3 runs 14 residues. The CDR3 region has the DNA TGTGCCAGCAGCTTAGGGGGGTTCAATCAGCCCCAGCATTTT. Translation gives CASSLGGFNQPQHF.

The V gene is TRBV20-1, the J gene TRBJ2-7, with unresolved D. Trimming pared 6 bases from V and 0 bases from J, leaving 12 bases between. This CDR3 region has 13 residues. The germline gives CDR1 DFQATT, CDR2 SNEGSKA (reference sequence). CDR3 region: CSARWGNSYEQYF. Here the CDR3 DNA reads TGCAGTGCCAGATGGGGTAACTCCTACGAGCAGTACTTC.

This chain connects TRBV5-1 to TRBJ1-6; TRBD1 matches at 7 bases. Germline CDR1 reads SGHRS; CDR2 reads YFSETQ. The J segment lost 7 bases and the V segment lost 2 bases, leaving 6 bases of the junction unmatched. CDR3 length: 15 residues. The CDR3 reads CASSLQGSLNSPLHF. The CDR3 DNA follows: TGCGCCAGCAGCTTACAGGGGTCCTTGAATTCACCCCTCCACTTT.